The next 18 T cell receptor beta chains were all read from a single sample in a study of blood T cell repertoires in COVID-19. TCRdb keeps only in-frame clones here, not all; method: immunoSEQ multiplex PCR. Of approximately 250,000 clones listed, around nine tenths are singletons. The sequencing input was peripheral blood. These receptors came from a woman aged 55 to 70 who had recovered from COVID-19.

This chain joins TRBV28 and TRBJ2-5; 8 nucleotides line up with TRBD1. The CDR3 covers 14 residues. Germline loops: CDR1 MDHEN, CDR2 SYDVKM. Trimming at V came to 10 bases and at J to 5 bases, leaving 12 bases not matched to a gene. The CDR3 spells CATTPPGGVETQYF. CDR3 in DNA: TGTGCCACGACTCCTCCAGGGGGCGTGGAGACCCAGTACTTC.

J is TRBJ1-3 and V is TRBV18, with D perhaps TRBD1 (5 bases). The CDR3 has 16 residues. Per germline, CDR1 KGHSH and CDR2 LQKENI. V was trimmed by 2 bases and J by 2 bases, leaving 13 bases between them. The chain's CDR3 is CASSPSRGGTGNTIYF. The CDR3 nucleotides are TGTGCCAGCTCACCATCTAGGGGCGGTACTGGAAACACCATATATTTT.

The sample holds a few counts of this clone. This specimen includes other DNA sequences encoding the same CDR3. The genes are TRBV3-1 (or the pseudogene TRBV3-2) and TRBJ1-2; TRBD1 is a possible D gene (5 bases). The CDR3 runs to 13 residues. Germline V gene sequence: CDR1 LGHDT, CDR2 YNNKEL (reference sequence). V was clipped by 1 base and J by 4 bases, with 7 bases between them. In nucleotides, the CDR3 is TGTGCCAGCAGCCAAGGACAGTCCTATGGCTACACCTTC. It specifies CASSQGQSYGYTF.

CDR3 DNA: TGTGCCAGCAGCTTTAGTGGGAGAGTGAGCTATGGCTACACCTTC. Its translation: CASSFSGRVSYGYTF. The chain is built from TRBV7-8 and TRBJ1-2; D gene ambiguous. The CDR3 is made up of 15 amino acids. The V gene's germline CDR1 is SGHVS and CDR2 FQNEAQ. The V and J ends lost 3 bases and 4 bases respectively, with 15 bases between them.

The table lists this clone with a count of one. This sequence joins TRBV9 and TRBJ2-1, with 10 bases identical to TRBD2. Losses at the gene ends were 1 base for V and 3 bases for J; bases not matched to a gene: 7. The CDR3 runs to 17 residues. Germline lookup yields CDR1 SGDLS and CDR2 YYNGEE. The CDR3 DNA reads TGTGCCAGCAGCGTAACCGGTAGCGGGGGGAGCTACAATGAGCAGTTCTTC. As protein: CASSVTGSGGSYNEQFF.

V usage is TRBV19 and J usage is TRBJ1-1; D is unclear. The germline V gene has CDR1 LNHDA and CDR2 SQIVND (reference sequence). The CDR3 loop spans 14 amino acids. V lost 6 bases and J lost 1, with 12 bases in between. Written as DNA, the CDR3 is TGTGCCAGTAGCACTCTCGGGAGGAACACTGAAGCTTTCTTT. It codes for CASSTLGRNTEAFF.

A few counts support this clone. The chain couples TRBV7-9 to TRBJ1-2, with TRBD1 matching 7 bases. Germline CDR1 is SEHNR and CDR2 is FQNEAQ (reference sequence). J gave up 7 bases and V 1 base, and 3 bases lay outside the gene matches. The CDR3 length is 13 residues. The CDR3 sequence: CASSLGQGGGYTF. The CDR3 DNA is TGTGCCAGCAGCTTAGGACAGGGAGGTGGCTACACCTTC.

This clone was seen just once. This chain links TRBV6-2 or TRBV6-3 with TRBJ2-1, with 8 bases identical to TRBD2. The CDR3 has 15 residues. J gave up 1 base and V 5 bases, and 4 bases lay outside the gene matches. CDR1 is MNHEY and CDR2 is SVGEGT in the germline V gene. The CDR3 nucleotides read TGTGCCAGCAGTCGGACTAGCCCTTCCTACAATGAGCAGTTCTTC. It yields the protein CASSRTSPSYNEQFF.

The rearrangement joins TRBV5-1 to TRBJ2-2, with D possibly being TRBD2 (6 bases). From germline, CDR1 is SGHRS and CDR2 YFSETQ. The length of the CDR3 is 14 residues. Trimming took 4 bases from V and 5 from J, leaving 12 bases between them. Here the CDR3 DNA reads TGCGCCAGCAGCCGGGGGAGCGAGACCGGGGAGCTGTTTTTT. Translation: CASSRGSETGELFF.

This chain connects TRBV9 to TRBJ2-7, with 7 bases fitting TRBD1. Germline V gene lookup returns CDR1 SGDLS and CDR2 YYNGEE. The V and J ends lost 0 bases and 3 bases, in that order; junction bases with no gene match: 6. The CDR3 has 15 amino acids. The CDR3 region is CASSVGSRGFYEQYF. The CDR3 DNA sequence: TGTGCCAGCAGCGTAGGCTCCAGGGGGTTCTACGAGCAGTACTTC.

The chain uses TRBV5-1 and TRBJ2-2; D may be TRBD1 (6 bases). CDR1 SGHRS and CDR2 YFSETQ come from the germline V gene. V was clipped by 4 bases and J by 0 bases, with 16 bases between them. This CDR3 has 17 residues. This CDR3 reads CASSMERGKPNTGELFF. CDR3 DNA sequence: TGCGCCAGCAGCATGGAAAGGGGGAAGCCGAACACCGGGGAGCTGTTTTTT. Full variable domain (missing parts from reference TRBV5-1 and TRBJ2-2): KAGVTQTPRYLIKTRGQQVTLSCSPISGHRSVSWYQQTPGQGLQFLFEYFSETQRNKGNFPGRFSGRQFSNSRSEMNVSTLELGDSALYLCASSMERGKPNTGELFFGEGSRLTVL.

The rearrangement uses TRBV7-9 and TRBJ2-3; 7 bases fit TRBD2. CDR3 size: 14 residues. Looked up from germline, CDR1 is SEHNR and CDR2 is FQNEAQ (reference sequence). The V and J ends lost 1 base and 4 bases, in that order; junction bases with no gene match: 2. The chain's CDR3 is CASSLGLASDTQYF. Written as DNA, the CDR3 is TGTGCCAGCAGCTTAGGACTAGCCTCAGATACGCAGTATTTT.

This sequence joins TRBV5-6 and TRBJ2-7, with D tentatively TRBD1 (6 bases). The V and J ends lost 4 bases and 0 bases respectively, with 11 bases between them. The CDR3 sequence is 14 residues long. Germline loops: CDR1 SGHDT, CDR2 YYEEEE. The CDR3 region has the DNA TGTGCCAGCAGCCCCAACAGGGACTCCTACGAGCAGTACTTC. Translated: CASSPNRDSYEQYF. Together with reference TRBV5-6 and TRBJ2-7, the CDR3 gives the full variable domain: DAGVTQSPTHLIKTRGQQVTLRCSPKSGHDTVSWYQQALGQGPQFIFQYYEEEERQRGNFPDRFSGHQFPNYSSELNVNALLLGDSALYLCASSPNRDSYEQYFGPGTRLTVT.

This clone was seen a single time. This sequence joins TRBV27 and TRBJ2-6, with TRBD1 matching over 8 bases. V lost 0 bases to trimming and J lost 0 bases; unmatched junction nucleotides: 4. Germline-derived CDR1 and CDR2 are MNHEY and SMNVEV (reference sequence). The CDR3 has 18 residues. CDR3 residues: CASSLSGRGLSGANVLTF. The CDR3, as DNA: TGTGCCAGCAGTTTATCGGGCAGGGGGCTCTCTGGGGCCAACGTCCTGACTTTC.

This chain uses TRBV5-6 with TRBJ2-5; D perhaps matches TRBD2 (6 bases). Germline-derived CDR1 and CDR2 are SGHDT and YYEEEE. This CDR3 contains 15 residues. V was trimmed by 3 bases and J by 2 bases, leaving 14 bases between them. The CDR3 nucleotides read TGTGCCAGCAGCTGGGGACCGGGAGAACAAGAGACCCAGTACTTC. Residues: CASSWGPGEQETQYF.

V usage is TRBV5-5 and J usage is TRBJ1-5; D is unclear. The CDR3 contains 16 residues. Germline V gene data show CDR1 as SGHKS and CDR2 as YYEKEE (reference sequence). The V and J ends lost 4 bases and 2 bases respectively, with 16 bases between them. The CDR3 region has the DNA TGTGCCAGCAGCCCAGTGCTCGGGTTCGGCAATCAGCCCCAGCATTTT. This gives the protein CASSPVLGFGNQPQHF. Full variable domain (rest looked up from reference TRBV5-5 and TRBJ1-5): DAGVTQSPTHLIKTRGQQVTLRCSPISGHKSVSWYQQVLGQGPQFIFQYYEKEERGRGNFPDRFSARQFPNYSSELNVNALLLGDSALYLCASSPVLGFGNQPQHFGDGTRLSIL.

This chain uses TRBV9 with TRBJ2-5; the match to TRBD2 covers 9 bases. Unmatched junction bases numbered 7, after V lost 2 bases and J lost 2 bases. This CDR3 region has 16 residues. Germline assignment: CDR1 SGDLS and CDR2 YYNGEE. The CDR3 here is CASSVGTSIRQETQYF. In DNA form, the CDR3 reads TGTGCCAGCAGCGTCGGGACTAGCATACGGCAAGAGACCCAGTACTTC.

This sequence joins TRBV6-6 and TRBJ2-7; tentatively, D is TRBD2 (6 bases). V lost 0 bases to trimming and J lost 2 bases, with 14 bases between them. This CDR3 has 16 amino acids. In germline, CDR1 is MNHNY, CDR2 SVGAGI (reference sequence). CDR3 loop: CASSYSAGPSAYEQYF. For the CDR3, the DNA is TGTGCCAGCAGTTACTCGGCGGGTCCTAGCGCCTACGAGCAGTACTTC.